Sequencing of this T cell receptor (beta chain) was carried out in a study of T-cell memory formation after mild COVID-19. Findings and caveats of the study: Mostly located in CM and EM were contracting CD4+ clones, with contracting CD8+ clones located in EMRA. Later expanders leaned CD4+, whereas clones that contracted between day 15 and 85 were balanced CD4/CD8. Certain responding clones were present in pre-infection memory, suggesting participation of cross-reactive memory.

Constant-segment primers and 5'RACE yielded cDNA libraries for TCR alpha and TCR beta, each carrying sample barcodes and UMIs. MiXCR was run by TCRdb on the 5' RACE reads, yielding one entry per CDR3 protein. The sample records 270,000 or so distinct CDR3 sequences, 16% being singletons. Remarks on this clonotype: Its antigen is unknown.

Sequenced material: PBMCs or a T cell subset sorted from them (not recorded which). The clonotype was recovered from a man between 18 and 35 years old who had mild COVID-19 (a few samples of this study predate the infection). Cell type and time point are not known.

The DNA for the CDR3 is TGCGCCAGCTCCCGGGACAGGGGTATCTCCTACGAGCAGTACTTC. It specifies CASSRDRGISYEQYF. V usage is TRBV10-1 and J usage is TRBJ2-7, with 10 bases matching TRBD1. V shed 8 bases, J shed 0 bases, and the junction held 7 bases outside the gene matches. This CDR3 spans 15 amino acids. Germline V CDR1 and CDR2: WNHNN, SYGVQD (reference sequence).